This record concerns one TCR beta chain sequence. The entry originates in a study of blood T cell repertoires in COVID-19. Enrolled through a virtual design, the participants were between about 18 and 100 years of age and came from under 25 US areas. Germline CDR1 and CDR2: MNHEY and SVGEGT. CDR3 length equals 15 residues. The V end lost 2 bases, the J end lost 0 bases, and 8 bases lay between the germline ends. The assay was immunoSEQ multiplex PCR, and TCRdb's table has in-frame clones only and misses some. The data hold around 150,000 clones, with around 84% observed a single time. This clonotype was sampled from a man aged 50 to 60 who had recovered from COVID-19. This chain connects TRBV6-2 or TRBV6-3 to TRBJ1-3, with D perhaps TRBD1 (5 bases). Material for sequencing was PBMCs or T cells enriched from blood (not recorded which). The CDR3: CASSYPDISGNTIYF. CDR3 bases: TGTGCCAGCAGTTACCCGGACATCTCTGGAAACACCATATATTTT.